The 29 T cell receptor beta chains in this list originate from one sample, sequenced in a study of blood T cell repertoires in COVID-19 (dated by TCRdb to the early 2020s). The method was the immunoSEQ multiplex PCR assay. The immuneACCESS repertoire file appears here via TCRdb, limited to in-frame rearrangements. These files lack a portion of the clones; in checked studies, under half of the deficit traces to unresolved V genes, and the cause of the others is not known. This sample is represented by 110,000 to 150,000 clones; over 80% of them were singletons. 11% of the sample comes from the top ten. Sequencing input: peripheral blood. The receptor source for this set is an elderly woman with acute or convalescent COVID-19.

The V call is TRBV19, the J call TRBJ1-1; 7 bases line up with TRBD1. The V and J ends lost 5 bases and 5 bases, in that order; junction bases with no gene match: 14. Germline V gives CDR1 LNHDA, CDR2 SQIVND (reference sequence). CDR3 size: 16 residues. CDR3 sequence: CASSGDSRRVWTEAFF. CDR3 DNA: TGTGCCAGTAGTGGGGACAGTAGGAGGGTTTGGACTGAAGCTTTCTTT.

This rearrangement joins TRBV30 to TRBJ1-2, with 8 bases fitting TRBD1. CDR3 length: 14 residues. V was clipped by 1 base and J by 2 bases; unmatched bases: 3. The germline V gene encodes CDR1 GTSNPN and CDR2 SVGIG (reference sequence). CDR3 DNA sequence: TGTGCCTGGAGTGGGACAGGGCAAAACTATGGCTACACCTTC. Amino acid sequence: CAWSGTGQNYGYTF.

The J gene is TRBJ1-1, the V gene TRBV6-1; D unresolved. The V end was cut by 0 bases, the J end by 1 base, with 6 bases between. CDR3 length: 14 amino acids. Germline CDR1 reads MNHNS; CDR2 reads SASEGT. CDR3 in amino acids: CASSEASGNTEAFF. CDR3 nucleotides: TGTGCCAGCAGTGAAGCTTCAGGGAACACTGAAGCTTTCTTT.

This clone has just one count. The genes are TRBV18 and TRBJ1-5; 9 nucleotides line up with TRBD1. Germline V CDR1 and CDR2: KGHSH, LQKENI. This CDR3 comprises 17 residues. V trimming: 6 bases; J trimming: 2 bases; junction bases outside the gene matches: 11. For the CDR3, the DNA is TGTGCCAGCTCTAAGCGGACAGGGGAGTCGGGCAATCAGCCCCAGCATTTT. Translation gives CASSKRTGESGNQPQHF.

J is TRBJ2-6 and V is TRBV19; D unresolved. Trimming removed 6 bases at V and 2 bases at J, with 11 bases between. The length of the CDR3 is 15 residues. Germline lookup yields CDR1 LNHDA and CDR2 SQIVND (reference sequence). CDR3 loop: CASSARHAGANVLTF. In DNA form, the CDR3 reads TGTGCCAGTAGCGCCAGACATGCTGGGGCCAACGTCCTGACTTTC. The variable domain in full, with the rest retrieved from reference TRBV19 and TRBJ2-6, is DGGITQSPKYLFRKEGQNVTLSCEQNLNHDAMYWYRQDPGQGLRLIYYSQIVNDFQKGDIAEGYSVSREKKESFPLTVTSAQKNPTAFYLCASSARHAGANVLTFGAGSRLTVL.

V and J are TRBV7-2 and TRBJ1-1; TRBD1 agrees at 7 bases. The germline V gene encodes CDR1 SGHTA and CDR2 FQGNSA. CDR3 length equals 13 residues. The trim removed 5 bases at V and 4 bases at J, leaving 4 bases unmatched. The CDR3 nucleotides are TGTGCCAGCAGCATCGGGACAGTCACTGAAGCTTTCTTT. Residues: CASSIGTVTEAFF.

J is TRBJ2-7 and V is TRBV3-1 (or the pseudogene TRBV3-2); 10 nucleotides match TRBD1. Germline trimming cut 0 bases from V and 3 bases from J; bases unmatched to any gene: 8. Per the germline V gene, CDR1 is LGHDT and CDR2 is YNNKEL (reference sequence). The CDR3 is 17 residues long. CDR3 nucleotides: TGTGCCAGCAGCCAAGACGGCGACAGGGGGCGGCACTACGAGCAGTACTTC. Protein sequence: CASSQDGDRGRHYEQYF.

The chain employs TRBV6-6 and TRBJ1-2, with 7 nucleotides matching TRBD1. V shed 7 bases and J 4 bases; nucleotides not matched to a gene: 9. The CDR3 consists of 14 residues. The germline V gene encodes CDR1 MNHNY and CDR2 SVGAGI (reference sequence). CDR3 sequence (DNA): TGTGCCAGCACCACGCCGACAGGGTTCTATGGCTACACCTTC. Its protein is CASTTPTGFYGYTF.

The chain links TRBV28 to TRBJ1-6; 7 bases are shared with TRBD1. The V segment lost 5 bases and the J segment 8 bases; nucleotides outside the gene matches: 9. This CDR3 has 15 amino acids. Germline CDR1 reads MDHEN; CDR2 reads SYDVKM. CDR3 in amino acids: CASSGPGQIHSPLHF. CDR3 nucleotides: TGTGCCAGCAGTGGACCGGGACAGATCCATTCACCCCTCCACTTT. Combining the CDR3 with reference TRBV28 and TRBJ1-6 gives the whole variable domain DVKVTQSSRYLVKRTGEKVFLECVQDMDHENMFWYRQDPGLGLRLIYFSYDVKMKEKGDIPEGYSVSREKKERFSLILESASTNQTSMYLCASSGPGQIHSPLHFGNGTRLTVT.

This chain connects TRBV12-3 or TRBV12-4 to TRBJ2-3, with TRBD1 identical over 8 bases. The CDR3 runs to 13 residues. J gave up 5 bases and V 6 bases, and 4 bases lay outside the gene matches. CDR3 loop: CASRTGERDTQYF. As DNA, the CDR3 is TGTGCCAGCAGGACAGGGGAAAGAGATACGCAGTATTTT.

V and J are TRBV7-3 and TRBJ2-2; a possible D gene is TRBD2 (6 bases). Germline V gene data show CDR1 as SGHTA and CDR2 as FQGTGA. Trimming removed 0 bases at V and 6 bases at J, with 8 bases between. The CDR3 contains 14 residues. CDR3 nucleotide sequence: TGTGCCAGCAGCTTAACGGGGGGATCCGGGGAGCTGTTTTTT. This codes for CASSLTGGSGELFF.

The chain combines TRBV2 with TRBJ1-6; TRBD1 aligns across 9 bases. The CDR3 extends over 14 amino acids. V lost 7 bases, J lost 6 bases, and 4 bases stayed unmatched. Germline loops: CDR1 SNHLY, CDR2 FYNNEI. The CDR3: CASTVTGGNSPLHF. CDR3 in DNA: TGTGCCAGCACCGTGACAGGGGGTAATTCACCCCTCCACTTT.

This chain connects TRBV10-2 to TRBJ1-1; D is ambiguous. Germline-derived CDR1 and CDR2 are WSHSY and SAAADI. The CDR3 has 13 amino acids. V was clipped by 2 bases and J by 5 bases, with 9 bases between them. This CDR3 reads CASSEPVQTEAFF. DNA of the CDR3: TGCGCCAGCAGTGAGCCCGTCCAGACTGAAGCTTTCTTT.

The chain recombines TRBV10-3 with TRBJ1-3, with D hard to call. Germline V gene sequence: CDR1 ENHRY, CDR2 SYGVKD. V was cut by 3 bases and J by 0 bases, with 9 bases left in between. This CDR3 region has 15 residues. CDR3 sequence reads: CAISDWANSGNTIYF. CDR3 in DNA: TGTGCCATCAGTGATTGGGCAAACTCTGGAAACACCATATATTTT.

The CDR3 here is CATSDRGRGTDTQYF. The DNA for the CDR3 is TGTGCCACCTCCGACAGGGGGCGCGGGACAGATACGCAGTATTTT. The chain recombines TRBV19 with TRBJ2-3, with 10 bases fitting TRBD1. J was trimmed by 3 bases and V by 10 bases; bases with no gene match: 10. The CDR3 contains 15 residues. Germline-derived CDR1 and CDR2 are LNHDA and SQIVND (reference sequence).

The rearrangement links TRBV5-1 to TRBJ1-2, with 7 bases that match TRBD1. CDR1 is SGHRS, CDR2 YFSETQ, per germline. The J segment lost 10 bases and the V segment lost 4 bases, leaving 10 bases of the junction unmatched. The CDR3 has 13 residues. CDR3 nucleotide sequence: TGCGCCAGCAGCCCCGGACCGGACAGGAACTACACCTTC. Its protein product is CASSPGPDRNYTF.

The chain links TRBV11-1 to TRBJ2-1; 8 bases line up with TRBD1. Germline CDR1 SGHAT, CDR2 FQDESV (reference sequence). J gave up 10 bases and V 2 bases, and 10 bases lay outside the gene matches. This CDR3 has 15 residues. The CDR3 spells CASSLSGQGGQEQFF. Written as DNA, the CDR3 is TGTGCCAGCAGCTTAAGTGGACAGGGCGGACAGGAGCAGTTCTTC.

This CDR3 reads CASRAGTGGVGSNQPQHF. Here the CDR3 DNA reads TGTGCCAGCAGGGCCGGGACAGGGGGAGTTGGTAGCAATCAGCCCCAGCATTTT. The chain uses TRBV5-5 and TRBJ1-5, with 11 bases fitting TRBD1. Germline V CDR1 and CDR2: SGHKS, YYEKEE (reference sequence). This CDR3 is built from 18 residues. V was clipped by 5 bases and J by 0 bases; unmatched bases: 10. The full variable domain, with the rest looked up from reference TRBV5-5 and TRBJ1-5, is DAGVTQSPTHLIKTRGQQVTLRCSPISGHKSVSWYQQVLGQGPQFIFQYYEKEERGRGNFPDRFSARQFPNYSSELNVNALLLGDSALYLCASRAGTGGVGSNQPQHFGDGTRLSIL.

This clone was recorded once. The chain employs TRBV6-2 or TRBV6-3 and TRBJ2-5; 10 nucleotides align to TRBD1. V was pared by 1 base and J by 7 bases, with 12 bases of the junction left unmatched. The germline V gene has CDR1 MNHEY and CDR2 SVGEGT. The CDR3 sequence is 17 residues long. CDR3 in DNA: TGTGCCAGCAGTTACTATGTGACAGGGGGCCCCCGGTCGACCCAGTACTTC. Translation: CASSYYVTGGPRSTQYF.

The rearrangement joins TRBV5-6 to TRBJ1-2; TRBD1 matches at 8 bases. From germline, CDR1 is SGHDT and CDR2 YYEEEE. Trimming at V came to 2 bases and at J to 7 bases, leaving 7 bases not matched to a gene. The CDR3 is 14 residues long. The chain's CDR3 is CASSLEPGGRGYTF. CDR3 sequence (DNA): TGTGCCAGCAGCTTAGAGCCAGGGGGCCGTGGCTACACCTTC.

V gene TRBV6-5 combines with J gene TRBJ2-3; TRBD1 might be the D (6 bases). Germline V gives CDR1 MNHEY, CDR2 SVGAGI. V was shortened by 7 bases and J by 2 bases, with 13 bases between the two germline ends. CDR3 length: 14 amino acids. CDR3 coding DNA: TGTGCCAGCAAGATTCAGGGGTTCACAGATACGCAGTATTTT. This sequence encodes CASKIQGFTDTQYF.

The chain carries TRBV5-1 and TRBJ2-7, with D perhaps TRBD1 (5 bases). With 2 bases removed from V and 0 bases from J, the gap between germline ends came to 9 bases. The germline CDR1 and CDR2 sequences are SGHRS and YFSETQ. This CDR3 comprises 14 residues. The CDR3 nucleotides read TGCGCCAGCAGCTTACAGGAGAGCTCCTACGAGCAGTACTTC. It encodes CASSLQESSYEQYF.

The V and J genes are TRBV11-2 and TRBJ1-2; possible D gene TRBD1, 5 bases. Deletions cut 5 bases from V and 5 bases from J, with 9 bases between. CDR1 SGHAT and CDR2 FQNNGV come from the germline V gene. The CDR3 consists of 12 residues. The CDR3 sequence: CASSMTEYGYTF. The CDR3 coding sequence is TGTGCCAGCAGCATGACAGAGTATGGCTACACCTTC.

The chain links TRBV6-5 to TRBJ2-2; D unclear. Trimming shortened V by 7 bases and J by 1 base, and 4 bases separated the two germline ends. CDR1 and CDR2 (germline): MNHEY, SVGAGI. The CDR3 runs 12 residues. This CDR3 reads CASTQNTGELFF. The CDR3 nucleotides are TGTGCCAGCACCCAGAACACCGGGGAGCTGTTTTTT.

The J gene is TRBJ2-1, the V gene TRBV5-1; 9 bases align to TRBD2. CDR1 and CDR2 (germline): SGHRS, YFSETQ. The CDR3 has 16 amino acids. Unmatched junction bases numbered 5, after V lost 0 bases and J lost 4 bases. This chain's CDR3 is CASSLGGGGVYNEQFF. The DNA for the CDR3 is TGCGCCAGCAGCTTGGGCGGCGGGGGGGTTTACAATGAGCAGTTCTTC.

V gene TRBV9 combines with J gene TRBJ2-1; 7 bases align to TRBD1. CDR3 length: 15 amino acids. CDR1 SGDLS and CDR2 YYNGEE come from the germline V gene. V shed 3 bases, J shed 4 bases, and the junction held 7 bases outside the gene matches. CDR3 nucleotides: TGTGCCAGCAGCGGGGGCACAGGGGAATACAATGAGCAGTTCTTC. Amino acids: CASSGGTGEYNEQFF.

The chain is built from TRBV2 and TRBJ2-5, with D tentatively TRBD1 (5 bases). Trimming cost V 10 bases and J 5 bases, with 23 bases left between them. The germline V gene has CDR1 SNHLY and CDR2 FYNNEI. This CDR3 has 15 residues. For the CDR3, the DNA is TGTGCCAAAACCGCCCGGGCAGGGCCCAGGGAGACCCAGTACTTC. Translation gives CAKTARAGPRETQYF.

Comments on this clone: Germline and junction disagree at one end, which may indicate a read error. V is TRBV2 and J is TRBJ1-5; tentatively, D is TRBD1 (6 bases). The V gene's germline CDR1 is SNHLY and CDR2 FYNNEI. The length of the CDR3 is 12 residues. CDR3 sequence (DNA): TGTGCCAGCCGTGAGGGGGGTCAGCCCCAGCATTTT. It is translated as CASREGGQPQHF.

The J gene is TRBJ2-7, the V gene TRBV18, with D perhaps TRBD2 (6 bases). V was cut by 6 bases and J by 6 bases, with 18 bases left in between. Per germline, CDR1 KGHSH and CDR2 LQKENI. CDR3 length equals 14 residues. CDR3 in DNA: TGTGCCAGCTCCCCGGCGGGGATCGGGAGCGAGCAGTACTTC. Amino acids: CASSPAGIGSEQYF.